The clone carrying this T cell receptor (beta chain) was picked up a small number of times. Its antigen is unknown. This sample was included in a study of identical twins. Study results and caveats: Rather than following the same donors, the conclusions depended on cross-sectional statistical analysis.

One entry per CDR3 protein results from TCRdb running MiXCR on the 5' RACE reads. The sample lists 700,000 or so distinct CDR3 sequences, 21% occurring once. Donors uniformly comprised healthy Caucasians. The CDR3 totals 14 residues. Trimming at V came to 8 bases and at J to 3 bases, leaving 6 bases not matched to a gene. The V gene's germline CDR1 is LNHDA and CDR2 SQIVND (reference sequence). This sample was also put to use in a study of T cells expressing NK-cell markers. This second study notes: Just one sequenced donor of eight was HCMV-seronegative, while seven were seropositive. Dominant NKG2C+ clonotypes accounted for 1.0-7.0% of CD8+ T cells in six or seven donors.

The sequenced sample was PBMCs. The sequence came from a woman younger than 35 in good health. The rearrangement links TRBV19 to TRBJ1-1, with 10 bases identical to TRBD1. The CDR3 DNA follows: TGTGCCAGTGGGACAGGGGCTTTTGACACTGAAGCTTTCTTT. This encodes CASGTGAFDTEAFF.